These 8 T cell receptor beta chains share one sample of origin, sequenced in a study of blood T cell repertoires in COVID-19. TCRdb's table, derived via immunoSEQ multiplex PCR, lists solely in-frame clones and lacks some. The repertoire holds over 200,000 clones, with under 90% as singletons. The material sequenced was peripheral blood. Source of these receptors: a man at least 80 years old with acute or convalescent COVID-19.

The chain combines TRBV28 with TRBJ2-5, with 14 bases identical to TRBD2. This CDR3 comprises 17 residues. Unmatched junction bases numbered 9, after V lost 4 bases and J lost 5 bases. Germline lookup yields CDR1 MDHEN and CDR2 SYDVKM. The CDR3 sequence is CASSSPGLAGVLETQYF. The DNA of the CDR3 is TGTGCCAGCAGTTCGCCGGGACTAGCGGGAGTGTTGGAGACCCAGTACTTC.

The CDR3 nucleotides read TGTGCCAGCAGCTTAAGGGGCGCGGGAACTGGAAACACCATATATTTT. Amino acids: CASSLRGAGTGNTIYF. J is TRBJ1-3 and V is TRBV7-2; D may be TRBD1 (5 bases). The V and J ends lost 2 bases and 2 bases respectively, with 13 bases between them. Per the germline V gene, CDR1 is SGHTA and CDR2 is FQGNSA. The length of the CDR3 is 16 residues.

V and J are TRBV27 and TRBJ1-5, with D unresolved. The CDR3 has 13 amino acids. Trimming left V 11 bases short and J 1 base short, with 12 bases between. In germline, CDR1 is MNHEY, CDR2 SMNVEV (reference sequence). This chain's CDR3 is CACPKRSNQPQHF. The CDR3 DNA reads as TGTGCCTGTCCCAAACGGAGCAATCAGCCCCAGCATTTT.

The chain joins TRBV6-5 to TRBJ1-2; a weak D match, TRBD1 (5 bases). The CDR3 spans 15 residues. V was trimmed by 6 bases and J by 0 bases, leaving 14 bases between them. Germline CDR1 is MNHEY and CDR2 is SVGAGI. The CDR3 here is CASRRTQGANYGYTF. The CDR3 bases are TGTGCCAGCAGGCGGACGCAGGGCGCTAACTATGGCTACACCTTC.

The chain has TRBV27 and TRBJ2-1, with D unresolved. V lost 3 bases and J 7 bases, leaving 4 bases between the germline ends. CDR3 size: 11 residues. Germline CDR1 is MNHEY and CDR2 is SMNVEV (reference sequence). CDR3 nucleotide sequence: TGTGCCAGCAGTTTTTATAATGAGCAGTTCTTC. It yields the protein CASSFYNEQFF.

The rearrangement links TRBV12-3 or TRBV12-4 to TRBJ1-1; D gene uncertain. Between the trimmed V and J ends, which lost 3 bases and 8 bases, there was a span of 13 bases. The CDR3 contains 13 residues. CDR3 residues: CASSFHSAKEAFF. CDR3 nucleotide sequence: TGTGCCAGCAGTTTTCATAGTGCCAAAGAAGCTTTCTTT.

The gene calls are TRBV10-3 and TRBJ1-2; D uncertain. V was shortened by 2 bases and J by 7 bases, with 5 bases between the two germline ends. The CDR3 runs 11 residues. Germline V lookup: CDR1 ENHRY, CDR2 SYGVKD. CDR3 loop: CAISEESGYTF. CDR3 coding DNA: TGTGCCATCAGTGAGGAGAGTGGCTACACCTTC.

DNA of the CDR3: TGTGCCAGCAGCTTAGACACCTCGCCCACCGGGGAGCTGTTTTTT. Protein sequence: CASSLDTSPTGELFF. The chain recombines TRBV7-2 with TRBJ2-2; no reliable D call. The CDR3 totals 15 residues. Looked up from germline, CDR1 is SGHTA and CDR2 is FQGNSA. V lost 1 base and J 4 bases, leaving 10 bases between the germline ends.